This entry features one T cell receptor beta chain sequence. The record originates from a study of blood T cell repertoires in COVID-19. Profiled with immunoSEQ multiplex PCR; TCRdb holds only in-frame clones, not every one. The sample has 180,000 or so clones, roughly 87% seen once. The CDR3 contains 12 residues. The V segment lost 4 bases and the J segment 6 bases; nucleotides outside the gene matches: 5. Germline values: CDR1 SQVTM, CDR2 ANQGSEA. Sequenced material: PBMCs or T cells enriched from blood (not recorded which). The sequence derives from a middle-aged man who had recovered from COVID-19. The rearrangement links TRBV29-1 to TRBJ2-7, with TRBD1 matching 8 bases. The CDR3 sequence is CSVGPGGSEQYF. CDR3 nucleotide sequence: TGCAGCGTTGGCCCAGGGGGCAGCGAGCAGTACTTC.